Listed below are T cell receptor beta chains from one sample, sequenced in a study of identical twins' blood T cells. From the 5' RACE reads, TCRdb called clonotypes with MiXCR, one entry per CDR3 protein. This sample has roughly 340,000 distinct CDR3 sequences, with about 28% found just once. The specimen was PBMCs. The receptors derive from a woman aged 18-49 years in good health. The CDR3 runs from the conserved cysteine through the conserved F or W. The D gene is left open where the match is weak. Clone size is stated in some rows and not others, as once, few, many or a class when expanded.

D gene	clone size	V gene	J gene	CDR3 protein	CDR3 DNA
TRBD2	few	TRBV5-1	TRBJ2-1	CASSLTGTSTYNEQFF	TGCGCCAGCAGCTTGACCGGGACTAGCACCTACAATGAGCAGTTCTTC
-	-	TRBV6-5	TRBJ2-7	CASTQGASSSYEQYF	TGTGCCAGCACCCAGGGAGCATCCAGCTCCTACGAGCAGTACTTC
-	few	TRBV7-6	TRBJ1-3	CASSLNPAGQLVSGNTIYF	TGTGCCAGCAGCTTAAATCCGGCTGGGCAGCTCGTCTCTGGAAACACCATATATTTT
-	-	TRBV12-3/TRBV12-4	TRBJ1-2	CASSFGGRGYGYTF	TGTGCCAGCAGTTTCGGGGGGCGGGGCTATGGCTACACCTTC
-	-	TRBV29-1	TRBJ2-7	CSVGFDRIYEQYF	TGCAGCGTTGGATTCGACAGGATATACGAGCAGTACTTC
-	few	TRBV19	TRBJ1-1	CASRTPGLPTDEAFF	TGTGCCAGTAGGACTCCGGGCCTACCGACCGATGAAGCTTTCTTT
-	-	TRBV7-9	TRBJ2-7	CASSFDGEQYF	TGTGCCAGCAGCTTTGACGGGGAGCAGTACTTC
TRBD1	few	TRBV10-3	TRBJ2-1	CAISAGTGVNNEQFF	TGTGCCATCAGTGCCGGGACAGGGGTCAACAATGAGCAGTTCTTC
-	many	TRBV12-3/TRBV12-4	TRBJ2-1	CASNIKGGSLNEQFF	TGTGCCAGCAATATCAAGGGGGGTAGTTTGAATGAGCAGTTCTTC
-	once	TRBV6-5	TRBJ2-7	CASSYYIGTYEQYF	TGTGCCAGCAGTTACTATATTGGGACCTACGAGCAGTACTTC
TRBD1	-	TRBV7-9	TRBJ2-3	CASSQGVTDTQYF	TGTGCCAGCAGCCAGGGGGTCACAGATACGCAGTATTTT
-	-	TRBV5-1	TRBJ1-4	CASSGGTHEKLFF	TGCGCCAGCAGCGGCGGGACACATGAAAAACTGTTTTTT
-	few	TRBV10-3	TRBJ1-1	CAISVSGNTEAFF	TGTGCCATCAGTGTCTCCGGGAACACTGAAGCTTTCTTT
-	-	TRBV4-2	TRBJ1-5	CASSQDWERGGNQPQHF	TGTGCCAGCAGCCAAGATTGGGAGAGGGGGGGAAATCAGCCCCAGCATTTT
-	-	TRBV4-1	TRBJ1-2	CASSQGEERSYTF	TGCGCCAGCAGCCAAGGGGAGGAACGTAGCTACACCTTC
-	-	TRBV10-3	TRBJ1-3	CAISKGQLSSGNTIYF	TGTGCCATCAGCAAAGGACAGCTGAGCTCTGGAAACACCATATATTTT
TRBD2	-	TRBV6-2/TRBV6-3	TRBJ2-7	CASMAGGLSYEQYF	TGTGCCAGCATGGCGGGAGGACTCTCCTACGAGCAGTACTTC
TRBD2	few	TRBV6-2/TRBV6-3	TRBJ2-3	CASSAGADTQYF	TGTGCCAGCAGTGCGGGAGCTGATACGCAGTATTTT
-	-	TRBV20-1	TRBJ2-7	CSARRTPEPDEQYF	TGCAGTGCTAGGAGGACACCCGAACCTGACGAGCAGTACTTC
-	few	TRBV5-6	TRBJ1-1	CASSFFGVTEAFF	TGTGCCAGCAGCTTCTTCGGGGTCACTGAAGCTTTCTTT
-	-	TRBV27	TRBJ2-1	CASSLAGFRNEQFF	TGTGCCAGCAGTTTAGCGGGGTTCCGCAATGAGCAGTTCTTC
-	-	TRBV29-1	TRBJ1-1	CSVRRGGTEAFF	TGCAGCGTGCGAAGAGGAGGCACTGAAGCTTTCTTT
-	many	TRBV7-6	TRBJ2-3	CASSRRFTDTQYF	TGTGCCAGCAGCCGAAGATTCACAGATACGCAGTATTTT
-	-	TRBV20-1	TRBJ1-1	CSALQGFITEAFF	TGCAGTGCTCTTCAGGGTTTCATCACTGAAGCTTTCTTT
-	many	TRBV20-1	TRBJ1-1	CSARDQPRQANTEAFF	TGCAGTGCTAGAGATCAGCCCAGACAGGCGAACACTGAAGCTTTCTTT
-	many	TRBV5-1	TRBJ1-1	CASSLRSGESEAFF	TGCGCCAGCAGCCTGAGGTCGGGGGAAAGTGAAGCTTTCTTT
-	-	TRBV5-8	TRBJ1-6	CASSLLEGLTPLHF	TGTGCCAGCAGCTTGTTAGAGGGTTTGACACCCCTCCACTTT
-	few	TRBV7-6	TRBJ2-1	CASSLGGVNEQFF	TGTGCCAGCAGCTTAGGAGGTGTTAATGAGCAGTTCTTC
-	-	TRBV6-5	TRBJ2-3	CASSYRTTDTQYF	TGTGCCAGCAGTTATAGGACCACAGATACGCAGTATTTT
-	-	TRBV27	TRBJ2-1	CASSSDSRSGYEQFF	TGTGCCAGCAGCTCGGACAGCCGGAGCGGCTATGAGCAGTTCTTC
-	few	TRBV6-1	TRBJ2-1	CASSASRGSNEQFF	TGTGCCAGCAGTGCCTCTAGGGGGTCTAATGAGCAGTTCTTC
TRBD1	few	TRBV7-9	TRBJ2-3	CASGAGTASTDTQYF	TGTGCCAGCGGGGCCGGGACAGCGAGCACAGATACGCAGTATTTT
-	-	TRBV7-2	TRBJ2-1	CASSLVSRDQEQFF	TGTGCCAGCAGCTTAGTTTCGCGGGACCAAGAGCAGTTCTTC
-	-	TRBV5-6	TRBJ2-1	CASSLVSSEQFF	TGTGCCAGCAGCTTGGTCAGTAGTGAGCAGTTCTTC
TRBD1	few	TRBV12-5	TRBJ2-2	CASGLGQGRTGELFF	TGTGCTAGTGGTCTAGGACAGGGGAGAACCGGGGAGCTGTTTTTT
TRBD2	-	TRBV5-1	TRBJ2-1	CASSLDSSGGDYNEQFF	TGCGCCAGCAGCTTGGATTCTAGCGGGGGGGATTACAATGAGCAGTTCTTC
TRBD1	few	TRBV14	TRBJ1-1	CASSSEQGSTEAFF	TGTGCCAGCAGCTCGGAACAGGGGAGCACTGAAGCTTTCTTT
-	-	TRBV20-1	TRBJ2-1	CSASPPLAWYEQFF	TGCAGTGCATCCCCCCCGCTAGCGTGGTATGAGCAGTTCTTC
-	few	TRBV4-2	TRBJ2-3	CASSQELAARTDTQYF	TGCGCCAGCAGCCAAGAGCTAGCAGCTCGCACAGATACGCAGTATTTT
TRBD2	-	TRBV6-2/TRBV6-3	TRBJ2-7	CAIQTSGGYEQYF	TGTGCCATCCAGACTAGCGGCGGCTACGAGCAGTACTTC
TRBD2	few	TRBV11-2	TRBJ2-1	CASSSATSGTYNEQFF	TGTGCCAGCAGCTCTGCCACTAGCGGTACCTACAATGAGCAGTTCTTC
TRBD2	few	TRBV5-1	TRBJ2-1	CASSFWKGRASGRVNEQFF	TGCGCCAGCAGCTTTTGGAAGGGTCGTGCTAGCGGGAGGGTCAATGAGCAGTTCTTC
TRBD2	few	TRBV5-1	TRBJ2-7	CASSLAGTSRYEQYF	TGCGCCAGCAGCTTGGCCGGGACTAGTCGCTACGAGCAGTACTTC
-	many	TRBV29-1	TRBJ2-7	CSVEGSSPYEQYF	TGCAGCGTTGAGGGCAGCAGTCCCTACGAGCAGTACTTC
TRBD1	-	TRBV7-9	TRBJ1-3	CASSSLTGGAGGNTIYF	TGTGCCAGCAGCTCACTGACAGGGGGCGCAGGGGGAAACACCATATATTTT
-	-	TRBV9	TRBJ1-1	CASSVGPTTDTEAFF	TGTGCCAGCAGCGTAGGTCCGACAACCGACACTGAAGCTTTCTTT
-	few	TRBV5-1	TRBJ2-1	CASSLPALYNEQFF	TGCGCCAGCAGCTTGCCAGCTCTCTACAATGAGCAGTTCTTC
TRBD1	-	TRBV11-2	TRBJ1-5	CASSLGPLTGGQQPQHF	TGTGCCAGCAGCTTAGGCCCCCTTACAGGGGGTCAACAGCCCCAGCATTTT
-	-	TRBV20-1	TRBJ2-4	CSARETRENIQYF	TGCAGTGCTAGGGAGACTAGGGAAAACATTCAGTACTTC
-	-	TRBV18	TRBJ1-1	CASSLGGASNTEAFF	TGTGCCAGCTCCCTCGGTGGGGCATCAAACACTGAAGCTTTCTTT